Listed here are 12 T cell receptor beta chains from one sample, sequenced in a study of spatial heterogeneity in lung cancer. Overall study findings and caveats: How many expanded intratumoral alpha and beta TCRs were present tracked the tumor mutation count, which was a count of nonsynonymous mutations.

Time point described: sample taken at primary tumor resection. TCRdb re-called the 5' RACE reads with MiXCR, one entry per CDR3 protein. The sample has several thousand distinct CDR3 sequences; around an eighth are singletons. No antigen has been identified for these receptors. This material consisted of lung tumor tissue, taken at surgery. All receptors derive from a male donor with early-stage non-small cell lung cancer.

The chain has TRBV7-8 and TRBJ2-1; D may be TRBD1 (5 bases). Germline V lookup: CDR1 SGHVS, CDR2 FQNEAQ. V lost 3 bases to trimming and J lost 8 bases, with 14 bases between them. The CDR3 covers 14 residues. DNA of the CDR3: TGTGCCAGCAGCTTTGTGTTAGGGGAACATGAGCAGTTCTTC. Translating gives CASSFVLGEHEQFF.

This clonotype was observed at least ten times. V is TRBV29-1 and J is TRBJ2-5, with 7 bases aligning to TRBD2. The CDR3 covers 12 residues. V lost 6 bases and J lost 7; bases outside the gene matches: 8. Germline CDR1 SQVTM, CDR2 ANQGSEA. The CDR3 DNA reads as TGCAGCGTAGCCTCCGCGGGGGTGACCCAGTACTTC. It translates to CSVASAGVTQYF.

In its sample, this clonotype ranks as medium-sized (0.01 to 0.1%). The chain carries TRBV4-3 and TRBJ2-3; D might be TRBD1 or TRBD2, each matching 6 bases. Trimming removed 0 bases from V and 7 bases from J, with 20 bases in between. The CDR3 is 17 residues long. The V gene's germline CDR1 is LGHNA and CDR2 YSLEER. The CDR3 region is CASSQDTGGVQANTQYF. In DNA form, the CDR3 reads TGCGCCAGCAGCCAAGATACCGGGGGCGTCCAAGCGAATACGCAGTATTTT.

Ten or more counts support this clonotype. J is TRBJ2-2 and V is TRBV20-1; D might be TRBD2 (6 bases). There are 14 residues in the CDR3. Germline CDR1 reads DFQATT; CDR2 reads SNEGSKA (reference sequence). The V and J ends lost 5 bases and 0 bases respectively, with 10 bases between them. The CDR3 bases are TGCAGTGCTTACGGGACTTCGAACACCGGGGAGCTGTTTTTT. Encoded protein: CSAYGTSNTGELFF.

This clonotype was detected many times. V and J are TRBV24-1 and TRBJ2-2; TRBD2 aligns across 7 bases. V lost 7 bases, J lost 2 bases, and 9 bases stayed unmatched. Germline assignment: CDR1 KGHDR and CDR2 SFDVKD. The CDR3 is made up of 16 amino acids. CDR3 residues: CATSSGMTSNTGELFF. The CDR3 region has the DNA TGTGCCACCAGCTCCGGAATGACTAGCAACACCGGGGAGCTGTTTTTT.

The table lists this clonotype with many counts. The chain carries TRBV11-2 and TRBJ2-1; 11 bases fit TRBD2. This CDR3 has 14 residues. The V segment lost 4 bases and the J segment 7 bases; nucleotides outside the gene matches: 3. The V gene's germline CDR1 is SGHAT and CDR2 FQNNGV. Here the CDR3 DNA reads TGTGCCAGCAGCTCTAGCGGGGGGCAGAATGAGCAGTTCTTC. Translated: CASSSSGGQNEQFF.

This clonotype came up many times. The chain employs TRBV24-1 and TRBJ2-3; 9 bases line up with TRBD2. The CDR3 contains 16 residues. J lost 4 bases, V lost 4 bases, and 8 bases had no gene match. The germline CDR1 and CDR2 sequences are KGHDR and SFDVKD. The CDR3 nucleotides are TGTGCCACCAGTGAGCGGGGGGGAGGGGACGCAGATACGCAGTATTTT. Translated: CATSERGGGDADTQYF.

This clonotype was observed many times. The gene calls are TRBV4-2 and TRBJ2-3, with 9 bases matching TRBD2. CDR3 length: 16 residues. J gave up 2 bases and V 4 bases, and 7 bases lay outside the gene matches. The V gene's germline CDR1 is LGHNA and CDR2 YNFKEQ. This CDR3 is CASSPRTSEYTDTQYF. CDR3 coding DNA: TGTGCCAGCAGCCCCCGGACTAGCGAATACACAGATACGCAGTATTTT.

This clonotype is deemed medium-sized. The J gene is TRBJ2-3, the V gene TRBV3-1; 9 positions agree with TRBD2. Germline CDR1 LGHDT, CDR2 YNNKEL (reference sequence). The CDR3 contains 17 residues. Trimming at V came to 4 bases and at J to 5 bases, leaving 13 bases not matched to a gene. The CDR3 bases are TGTGCCAGCAGCCGCCGTGGGGCTAGCGGGATAGGAGATACGCAGTATTTT. Translating gives CASSRRGASGIGDTQYF.

This clonotype appeared many times. The chain uses TRBV7-2 and TRBJ1-2; D gene ambiguous. The CDR3 runs 16 residues. Germline V gives CDR1 SGHTA, CDR2 FQGNSA. V lost 7 bases and J lost 4, with 22 bases in between. The DNA of the CDR3 is TGTGCCAGCACCTTCCTGGGTCACAGTTTTGGCTATGGCTACACCTTC. Encoded protein: CASTFLGHSFGYGYTF.

This clonotype was recorded many times. The V call is TRBV20-1, the J call TRBJ1-2; 8 bases are a match to TRBD1. V lost 6 bases, J lost 4 bases, and 7 bases stayed unmatched. CDR3 length: 13 amino acids. Germline V gene sequence: CDR1 DFQATT, CDR2 SNEGSKA (reference sequence). The CDR3 loop reads CSAETGEVYGYTF. For the CDR3, the DNA is TGCAGTGCCGAGACAGGGGAAGTCTATGGCTACACCTTC.

This clonotype was recorded at least ten times. The chain links TRBV3-1 to TRBJ2-1; the match to TRBD2 covers 12 bases. The CDR3 consists of 17 residues. Germline CDR1 LGHDT, CDR2 YNNKEL (reference sequence). The V segment lost 4 bases and the J segment 5 bases; nucleotides outside the gene matches: 9. The CDR3 DNA follows: TGTGCCAGCAGCCGTAAGTTGGGACTAGCGGGTAACAATGAGCAGTTCTTC. It is translated as CASSRKLGLAGNNEQFF.